Shown below are 16 T cell receptor beta chains from a single sample sequenced in a study of technical replicates of blood from a handful of donors. Profiled with immunoSEQ multiplex PCR; TCRdb holds only in-frame clones, not every one. This table has around 81,000 clones, approximately 75% appearing once. The material sequenced was PBMCs. The receptors stem from a human donor in good health. Some clones in this sample may be carry-over from other donors' samples.

This clone appeared a few times. The chain links TRBV5-1 to TRBJ2-3; D is perhaps TRBD2 (6 bases). The ends were cut back, 1 base at V and 1 base at J, with 10 bases in the middle. Germline V gene data show CDR1 as SGHRS and CDR2 as YFSETQ. The CDR3 extends over 15 amino acids. CDR3 sequence reads: CASSLLREGTDTQYF. CDR3 DNA sequence: TGCGCCAGCAGCTTGTTGCGGGAAGGCACAGATACGCAGTATTTT.

V gene TRBV20-1 combines with J gene TRBJ1-1; D possibly corresponds to TRBD1 (6 bases). The CDR3 is 11 residues long. V was shortened by 5 bases and J by 3 bases, with 7 bases between the two germline ends. CDR1 is DFQATT and CDR2 is SNEGSKA in the germline V gene (reference sequence). The CDR3 bases are TGCAGTGCTGAGGGGGACACTGAAGCTTTCTTT. Amino acid sequence: CSAEGDTEAFF.

The rearrangement uses TRBV7-2 and TRBJ2-1; D is unclear. This CDR3 is 13 amino acids long. V was clipped by 4 bases and J by 10 bases, with 14 bases between them. Germline V gene lookup returns CDR1 SGHTA and CDR2 FQGNSA. CDR3 DNA: TGTGCCAGCAGCTCAGCCAGGCCTCTGGAGCAGTTCTTC. Protein: CASSSARPLEQFF.

This sequence joins TRBV5-1 and TRBJ2-1; 9 bases fit TRBD2. CDR3 length equals 15 residues. CDR1 SGHRS and CDR2 YFSETQ come from the germline V gene. V lost 4 bases and J lost 7; bases outside the gene matches: 9. The CDR3 reads CASSRLAGVANEQFF. The CDR3 nucleotides read TGCGCCAGCAGCCGCTTAGCGGGGGTAGCGAATGAGCAGTTCTTC.

In this sample, this clone turned up once. The same CDR3 is also encoded by other DNA sequences in this sample. The J gene is TRBJ1-6, the V gene TRBV7-9; possibly TRBD1 for D (6 bases). From germline, CDR1 is SEHNR and CDR2 FQNEAQ (reference sequence). Trimming left V 4 bases short and J 7 bases short, with 8 bases between. The CDR3 covers 13 residues. The CDR3 spells CASSSTGNSPLHF. The CDR3 DNA reads TGTGCCAGCAGCTCGACAGGAAATTCACCCCTCCACTTT.

This chain joins TRBV30 and TRBJ2-7; perhaps TRBD2 as D (5 bases). Germline CDR1 and CDR2: GTSNPN and SVGIG (reference sequence). The CDR3 runs 11 residues. Trimming cost V 2 bases and J 4 bases, with 6 bases left between them. In DNA form, the CDR3 reads TGTGCCTGGAGTAGCGGTTACGAGCAGTACTTC. Its protein is CAWSSGYEQYF.

The chain uses TRBV15 and TRBJ2-5; 8 bases agree with TRBD2. The CDR3 extends over 15 amino acids. The junction had 13 bases not matched to a gene; V was cut back by 8 bases and J by 5 bases. Germline CDR1 and CDR2: LNHNV and YYDKDF (reference sequence). The CDR3 DNA follows: TGTGCCACCGGCGATTTTAGCGGGAATTTTGAGACCCAGTACTTC. Encoded protein: CATGDFSGNFETQYF.

The rearrangement uses TRBV4-1 and TRBJ1-2, with D maybe TRBD1 (6 bases). In germline, CDR1 is MGHRA, CDR2 YSYEKL. CDR3 length: 15 amino acids. Trimming stripped 3 bases from V and 6 bases from J, with 17 bases between. The CDR3: CASSHQGLLDNGYTF. In DNA form, the CDR3 reads TGCGCCAGCAGCCATCAGGGGTTGTTGGATAATGGCTACACCTTC.

The chain employs TRBV11-2 and TRBJ2-7; 7 nucleotides line up with TRBD2. Germline V lookup: CDR1 SGHAT, CDR2 FQNNGV. V shed 6 bases, J shed 0 bases, and the junction held 14 bases outside the gene matches. CDR3 length equals 17 residues. The CDR3 DNA is TGTGCCAGCAGATTTTCACGAGGGGAGGGCCACTCCTACGAGCAGTACTTC. Its translation is CASRFSRGEGHSYEQYF.

The chain links TRBV5-1 to TRBJ2-7; 7 positions match TRBD2. Trimming cost V 4 bases and J 2 bases; bases outside gene matches: 6. From germline, CDR1 is SGHRS and CDR2 YFSETQ. This CDR3 is 14 amino acids long. The CDR3, as DNA: TGCGCCAGCAGCCCGGCGGGGGAAACCTACGAGCAGTACTTC. Translating it yields CASSPAGETYEQYF.

The chain combines TRBV5-5 with TRBJ2-7; 11 bases are shared with TRBD2. The CDR3 length is 16 residues. Germline CDR1 is SGHKS and CDR2 is YYEKEE (reference sequence). The ends lost 3 bases at V and 6 bases at J; junction bases unmatched: 11. CDR3 loop: CASSSVLAGTSGEQYF. CDR3 DNA sequence: TGTGCCAGCAGCTCGGTCTTGGCCGGGACTAGCGGCGAGCAGTACTTC.

V usage is TRBV2 and J usage is TRBJ2-1; TRBD2 aligns across 8 bases. After removal of 6 bases from V and 7 bases from J, the junction contained 5 bases not matched to a gene. The CDR3 is 13 residues long. CDR1 SNHLY and CDR2 FYNNEI come from the germline V gene. The CDR3 reads CASSPSGGNEQFF. The CDR3 nucleotides read TGTGCCAGCAGCCCTTCGGGGGGGAATGAGCAGTTCTTC. The variable domain in full, completed from reference TRBV2 and TRBJ2-1, reads EPEVTQTPSHQVTQMGQEVILRCVPISNHLYFYWYRQILGQKVEFLVSFYNNEISEKSEIFDDQFSVERPDGSNFTLKIRSTKLEDSAMYFCASSPSGGNEQFFGPGTRLTVL.

The chain joins TRBV6-1 to TRBJ2-7, with TRBD1 identical over 7 bases. CDR1 and CDR2 (germline): MNHNS, SASEGT. The length of the CDR3 is 15 residues. V shed 6 bases, J shed 6 bases, and the junction held 14 bases outside the gene matches. CDR3 bases: TGTGCCAGCAGCCTCCAACGACAGGGAATCAGCGAGCAGTACTTC. Translating gives CASSLQRQGISEQYF.

The rearrangement joins TRBV5-1 to TRBJ2-2; D is perhaps TRBD2 (6 bases). V was clipped by 5 bases and J by 4 bases, with 21 bases between them. The germline CDR1 and CDR2 sequences are SGHRS and YFSETQ. The CDR3 is 17 amino acids. The CDR3 loop reads CASRAPSSGPFTGELFF. The CDR3 nucleotides read TGCGCCAGCAGGGCCCCTTCAAGCGGGCCTTTCACCGGGGAGCTGTTTTTT.

The rearrangement uses TRBV5-4 and TRBJ2-3, with D maybe TRBD2 (7 bases). Trimming cost V 4 bases and J 4 bases, with 22 bases left between them. Germline V gives CDR1 SGHNT, CDR2 YYREEE (reference sequence). This CDR3 has 17 amino acids. Here the CDR3 DNA reads TGTGCCAGCAGCCTGGCGGGCGGGGGCCTCTTGGCAGATACGCAGTATTTT. Amino acid sequence: CASSLAGGGLLADTQYF.

This clone was picked up many times. The CDR3 DNA sequence: TGCAGCGTAGCGGGGGAAGAGACCCAGTACTTC. This translates into CSVAGEETQYF. The genes are TRBV29-1 and TRBJ2-5, with 8 bases that match TRBD2. CDR1 is SQVTM, CDR2 ANQGSEA, per germline. This CDR3 spans 11 amino acids. V dropped 6 bases and J dropped 3; count of bases not matched to a gene: 0.